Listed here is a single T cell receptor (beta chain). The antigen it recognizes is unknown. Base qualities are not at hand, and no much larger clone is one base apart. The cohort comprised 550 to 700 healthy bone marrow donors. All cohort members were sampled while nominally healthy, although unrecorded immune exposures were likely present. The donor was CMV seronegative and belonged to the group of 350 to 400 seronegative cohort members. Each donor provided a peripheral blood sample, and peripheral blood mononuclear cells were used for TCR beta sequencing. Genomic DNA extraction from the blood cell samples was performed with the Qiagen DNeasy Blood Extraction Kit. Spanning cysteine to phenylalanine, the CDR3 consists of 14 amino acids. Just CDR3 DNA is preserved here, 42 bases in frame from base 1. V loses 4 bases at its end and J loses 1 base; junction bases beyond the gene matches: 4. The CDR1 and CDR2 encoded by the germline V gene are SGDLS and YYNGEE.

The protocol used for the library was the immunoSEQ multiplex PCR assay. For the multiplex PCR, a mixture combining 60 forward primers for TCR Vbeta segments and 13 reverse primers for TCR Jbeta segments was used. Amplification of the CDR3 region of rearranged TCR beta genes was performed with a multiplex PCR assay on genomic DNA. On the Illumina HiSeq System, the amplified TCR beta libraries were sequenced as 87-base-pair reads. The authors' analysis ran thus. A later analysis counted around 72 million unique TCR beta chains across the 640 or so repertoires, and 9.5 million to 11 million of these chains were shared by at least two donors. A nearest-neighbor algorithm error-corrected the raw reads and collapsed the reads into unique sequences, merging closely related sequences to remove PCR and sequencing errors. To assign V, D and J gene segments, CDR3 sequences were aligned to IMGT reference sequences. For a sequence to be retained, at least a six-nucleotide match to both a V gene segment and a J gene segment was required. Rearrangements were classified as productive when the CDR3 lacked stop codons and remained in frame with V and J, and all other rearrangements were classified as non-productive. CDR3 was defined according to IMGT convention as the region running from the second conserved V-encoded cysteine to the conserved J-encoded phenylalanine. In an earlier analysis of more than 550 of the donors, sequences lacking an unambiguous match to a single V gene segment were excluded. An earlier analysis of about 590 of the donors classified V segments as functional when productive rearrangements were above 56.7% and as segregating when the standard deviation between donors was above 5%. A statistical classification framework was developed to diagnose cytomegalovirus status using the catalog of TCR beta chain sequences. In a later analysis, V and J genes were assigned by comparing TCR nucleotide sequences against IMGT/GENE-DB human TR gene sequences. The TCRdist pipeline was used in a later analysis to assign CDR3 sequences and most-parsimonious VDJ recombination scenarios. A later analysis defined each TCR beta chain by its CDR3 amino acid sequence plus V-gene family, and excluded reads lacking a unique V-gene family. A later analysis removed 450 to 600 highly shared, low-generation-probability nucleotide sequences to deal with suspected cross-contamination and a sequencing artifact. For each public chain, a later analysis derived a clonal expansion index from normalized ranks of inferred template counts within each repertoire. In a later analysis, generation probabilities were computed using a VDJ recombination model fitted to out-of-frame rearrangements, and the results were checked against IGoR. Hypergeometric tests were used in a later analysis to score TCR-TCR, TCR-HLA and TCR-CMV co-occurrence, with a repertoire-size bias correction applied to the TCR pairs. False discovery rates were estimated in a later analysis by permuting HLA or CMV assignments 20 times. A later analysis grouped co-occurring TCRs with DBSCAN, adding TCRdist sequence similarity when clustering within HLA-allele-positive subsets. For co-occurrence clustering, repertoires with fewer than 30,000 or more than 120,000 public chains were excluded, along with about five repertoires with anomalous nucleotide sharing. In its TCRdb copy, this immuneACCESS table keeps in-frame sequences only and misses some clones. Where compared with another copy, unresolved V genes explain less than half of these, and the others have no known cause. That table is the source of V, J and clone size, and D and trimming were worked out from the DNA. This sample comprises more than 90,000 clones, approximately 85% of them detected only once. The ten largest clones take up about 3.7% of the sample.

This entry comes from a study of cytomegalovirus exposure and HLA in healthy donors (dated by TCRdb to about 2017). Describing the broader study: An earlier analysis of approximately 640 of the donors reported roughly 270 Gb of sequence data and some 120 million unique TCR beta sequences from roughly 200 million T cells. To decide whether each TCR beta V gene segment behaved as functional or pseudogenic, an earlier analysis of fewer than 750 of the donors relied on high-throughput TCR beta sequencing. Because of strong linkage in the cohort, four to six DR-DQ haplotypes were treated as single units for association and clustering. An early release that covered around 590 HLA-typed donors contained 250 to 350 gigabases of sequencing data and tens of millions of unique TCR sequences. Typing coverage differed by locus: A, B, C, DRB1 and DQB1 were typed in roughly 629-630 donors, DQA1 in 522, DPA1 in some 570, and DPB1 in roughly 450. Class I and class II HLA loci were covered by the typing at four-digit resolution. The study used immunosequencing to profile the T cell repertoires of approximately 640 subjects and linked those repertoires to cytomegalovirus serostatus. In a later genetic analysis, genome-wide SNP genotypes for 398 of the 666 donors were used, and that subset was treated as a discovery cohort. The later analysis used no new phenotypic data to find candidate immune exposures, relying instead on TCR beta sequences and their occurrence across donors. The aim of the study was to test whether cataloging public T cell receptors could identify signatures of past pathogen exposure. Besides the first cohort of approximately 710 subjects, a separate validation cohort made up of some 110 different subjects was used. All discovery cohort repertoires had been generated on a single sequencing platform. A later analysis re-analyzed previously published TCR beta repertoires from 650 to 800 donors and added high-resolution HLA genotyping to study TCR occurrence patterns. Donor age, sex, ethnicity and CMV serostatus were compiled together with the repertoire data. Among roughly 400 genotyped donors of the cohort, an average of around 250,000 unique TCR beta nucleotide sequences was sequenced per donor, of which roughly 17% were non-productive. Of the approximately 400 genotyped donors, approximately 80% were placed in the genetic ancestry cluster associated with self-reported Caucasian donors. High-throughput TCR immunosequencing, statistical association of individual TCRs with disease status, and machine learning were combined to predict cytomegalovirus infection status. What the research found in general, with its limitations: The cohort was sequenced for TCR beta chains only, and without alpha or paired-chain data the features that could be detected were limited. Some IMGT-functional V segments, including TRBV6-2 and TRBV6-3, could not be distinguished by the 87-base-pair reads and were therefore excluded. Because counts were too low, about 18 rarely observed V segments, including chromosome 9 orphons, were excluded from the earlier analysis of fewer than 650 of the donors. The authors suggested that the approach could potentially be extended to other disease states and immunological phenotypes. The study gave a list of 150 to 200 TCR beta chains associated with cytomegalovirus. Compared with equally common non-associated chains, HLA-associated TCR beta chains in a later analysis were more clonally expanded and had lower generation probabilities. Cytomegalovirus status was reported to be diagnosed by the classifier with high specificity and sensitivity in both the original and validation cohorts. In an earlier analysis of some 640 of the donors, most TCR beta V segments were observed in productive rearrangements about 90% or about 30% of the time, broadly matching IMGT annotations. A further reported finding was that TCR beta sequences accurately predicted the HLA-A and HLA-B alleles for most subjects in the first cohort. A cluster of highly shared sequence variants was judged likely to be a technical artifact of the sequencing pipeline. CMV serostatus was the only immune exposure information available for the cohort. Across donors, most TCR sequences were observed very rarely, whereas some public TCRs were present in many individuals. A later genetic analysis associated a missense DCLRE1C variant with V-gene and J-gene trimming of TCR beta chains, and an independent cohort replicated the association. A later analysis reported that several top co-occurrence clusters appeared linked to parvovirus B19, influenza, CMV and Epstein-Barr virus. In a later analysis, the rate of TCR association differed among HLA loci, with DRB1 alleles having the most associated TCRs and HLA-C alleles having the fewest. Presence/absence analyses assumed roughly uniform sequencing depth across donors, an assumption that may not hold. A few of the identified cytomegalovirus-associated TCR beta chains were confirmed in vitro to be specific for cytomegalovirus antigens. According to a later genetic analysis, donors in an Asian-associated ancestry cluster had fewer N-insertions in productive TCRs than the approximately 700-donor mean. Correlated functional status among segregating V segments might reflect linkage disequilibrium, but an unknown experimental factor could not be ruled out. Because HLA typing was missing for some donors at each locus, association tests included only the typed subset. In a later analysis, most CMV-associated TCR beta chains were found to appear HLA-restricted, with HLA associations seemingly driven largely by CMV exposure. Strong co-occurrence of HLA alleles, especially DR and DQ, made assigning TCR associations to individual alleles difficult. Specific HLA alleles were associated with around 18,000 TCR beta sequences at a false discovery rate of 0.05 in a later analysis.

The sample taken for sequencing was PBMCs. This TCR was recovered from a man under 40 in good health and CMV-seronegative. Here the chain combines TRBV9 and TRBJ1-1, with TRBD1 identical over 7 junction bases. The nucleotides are TGTGCCAGCAGCTCTCGGACAGGGAACACTGAAGCTTTCTTT. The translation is CASSSRTGNTEAFF.